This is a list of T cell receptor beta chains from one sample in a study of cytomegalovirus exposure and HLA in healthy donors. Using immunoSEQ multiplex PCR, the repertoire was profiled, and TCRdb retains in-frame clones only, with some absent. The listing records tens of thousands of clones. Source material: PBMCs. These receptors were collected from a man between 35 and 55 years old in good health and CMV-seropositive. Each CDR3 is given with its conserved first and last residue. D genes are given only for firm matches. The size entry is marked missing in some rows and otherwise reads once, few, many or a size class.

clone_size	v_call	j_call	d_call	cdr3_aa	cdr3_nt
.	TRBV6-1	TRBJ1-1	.	CASNLAGRTEAFF	TGTGCCAGCAATCTGGCGGGTAGGACTGAAGCTTTCTTT
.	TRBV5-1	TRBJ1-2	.	CASSPAGNYGYTF	TGCGCCAGCAGCCCAGCAGGGAACTATGGCTACACCTTC
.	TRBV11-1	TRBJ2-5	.	CASSLAGRGAREETQYF	TGTGCCAGCAGCTTAGCGGGGCGGGGAGCCCGCGAAGAGACCCAGTACTTC
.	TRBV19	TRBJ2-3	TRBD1	CASRTGTGFADTQYF	TGTGCCAGTAGAACCGGGACAGGGTTCGCAGATACGCAGTATTTT
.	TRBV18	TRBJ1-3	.	CASSPSELVGGNTIYF	TGTGCCAGCTCACCAAGTGAACTCGTCGGTGGAAACACCATATATTTT
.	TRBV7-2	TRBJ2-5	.	CASSHSLASRETQYF	TGTGCCAGCAGCCATAGTCTGGCTAGTCGGGAGACCCAGTACTTC
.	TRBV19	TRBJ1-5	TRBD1	CASTDRGGNQPQHF	TGTGCCAGTACTGACAGGGGAGGCAATCAGCCCCAGCATTTT
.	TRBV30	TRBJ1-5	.	CAWSGLYSNQPQHF	TGTGCCTGGAGTGGACTATATAGCAATCAGCCCCAGCATTTT
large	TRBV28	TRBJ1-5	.	CASSLADINQPQHF	TGTGCCAGCAGTTTGGCAGACATCAATCAGCCCCAGCATTTT
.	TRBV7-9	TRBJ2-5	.	CASSLEGAQETQYF	TGTGCCAGCAGCTTGGAAGGGGCCCAAGAGACCCAGTACTTC
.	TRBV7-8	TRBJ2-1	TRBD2	CASSPPLAGVSQFF	TGTGCCAGCAGCCCCCCCTTAGCGGGAGTCTCTCAGTTCTTC
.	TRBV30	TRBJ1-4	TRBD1	CAWSVQGAHEKLFF	TGTGCCTGGAGTGTACAGGGGGCCCATGAAAAACTGTTTTTT
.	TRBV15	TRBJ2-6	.	CATSRDPGATGANVLTF	TGTGCCACCAGCAGAGATCCGGGAGCTACTGGGGCCAACGTCCTGACTTTC
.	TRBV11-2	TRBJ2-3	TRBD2	CASSGLLAGATDTQYF	TGTGCCAGCAGCGGCCTACTAGCGGGAGCCACAGATACGCAGTATTTT
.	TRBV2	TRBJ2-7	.	CASSETGWYEQYF	TGTGCCAGCAGTGAAACGGGATGGTATGAGCAGTACTTC
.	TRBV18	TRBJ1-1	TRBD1	CASSLQEQGHTEAFF	TGTGCCAGCTCACTCCAGGAACAGGGGCACACTGAAGCTTTCTTT
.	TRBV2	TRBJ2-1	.	CASMARVLFEQFF	TGTGCCAGCATGGCCAGGGTGCTTTTTGAGCAGTTCTTC
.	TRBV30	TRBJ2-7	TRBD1	CACLDRTYEQYF	TGTGCCTGCTTGGACAGGACCTACGAGCAGTACTTC
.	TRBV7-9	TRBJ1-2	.	CASSLGGPTSLHGYTF	TGTGCCAGCAGCTTAGGAGGGCCGACCAGCCTCCATGGCTACACCTTC
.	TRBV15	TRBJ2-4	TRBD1	CATSGGQVLAKNIQYF	TGTGCCACCAGCGGAGGACAGGTCCTAGCCAAAAACATTCAGTACTTC
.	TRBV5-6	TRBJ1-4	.	CASSWGQGSGEKLFF	TGTGCCAGCAGTTGGGGTCAGGGGTCAGGTGAAAAACTGTTTTTT
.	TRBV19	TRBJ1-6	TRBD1	CASSPGQARGNSPLHF	TGTGCCAGTAGTCCGGGACAGGCTAGGGGTAATTCACCCCTCCACTTT
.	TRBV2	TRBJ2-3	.	CASTLASDTQYF	TGTGCCAGCACCCTAGCTTCAGATACGCAGTATTTT
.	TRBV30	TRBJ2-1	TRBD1	CARDKGQLLYNEQFF	TGTGCCAGGGATAAGGGACAGCTCCTCTACAATGAGCAGTTCTTC
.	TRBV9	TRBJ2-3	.	CASSVGGGYTDTQYF	TGTGCCAGCAGCGTAGGAGGCGGATACACAGATACGCAGTATTTT
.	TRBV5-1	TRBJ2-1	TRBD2	CASSSLASGSSYNEQFF	TGCGCCAGCAGCTCTTTAGCTAGCGGAAGCTCCTACAATGAGCAGTTCTTC
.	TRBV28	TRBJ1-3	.	CASSLGGRGSGNTIYF	TGTGCCAGCAGTTTAGGAGGACGCGGCTCTGGAAACACCATATATTTT
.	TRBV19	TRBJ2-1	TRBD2	CASSTLANEQFF	TGTGCCAGTAGTACACTAGCGAATGAGCAGTTCTTC
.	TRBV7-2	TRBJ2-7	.	CASSLAQGTSYEQYF	TGTGCCAGCAGCTTAGCGCAGGGGACCTCCTACGAGCAGTACTTC
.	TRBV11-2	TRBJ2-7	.	CASSSPQGSLLEQYF	TGTGCCAGCAGCTCCCCACAGGGTTCCCTACTCGAGCAGTACTTC
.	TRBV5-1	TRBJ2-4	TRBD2	CASRLAGAQDIQYF	TGCGCCAGCAGGCTAGCGGGTGCCCAGGACATCCAGTACTTC
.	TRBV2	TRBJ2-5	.	CASSEAETQYF	TGTGCCAGCTCGGAGGCGGAGACCCAGTACTTC
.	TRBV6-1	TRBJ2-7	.	CASSEGGGGATYEQYF	TGTGCCAGCAGTGAAGGGGGAGGGGGAGCTACCTACGAGCAGTACTTC
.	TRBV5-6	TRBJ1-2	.	CASSFNRNYGYTF	TGTGCCAGCAGCTTCAACAGGAATTATGGCTACACCTTC
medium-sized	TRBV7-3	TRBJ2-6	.	CASSLTKSSGANVLTF	TGTGCCAGCAGCTTAACGAAGAGCTCTGGGGCCAACGTCCTGACTTTC
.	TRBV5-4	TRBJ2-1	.	CASSSKTEQHKKSYNEQFF	TGTGCCAGCAGCTCTAAGACGGAGCAGCATAAAAAATCCTACAATGAGCAGTTCTTC
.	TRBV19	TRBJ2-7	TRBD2	CASSIEAGGSYYEQYF	TGTGCCAGTAGTATAGAAGCGGGAGGGTCCTACTACGAGCAGTACTTC
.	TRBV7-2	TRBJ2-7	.	CASSFSLGRLSYEQYF	TGTGCCAGCAGCTTTTCCCTAGGTCGCCTCTCCTACGAGCAGTACTTC
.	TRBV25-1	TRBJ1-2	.	CASSEGPTNYGYTF	TGTGCCAGCAGTGAGGGGCCGACTAACTATGGCTACACCTTC
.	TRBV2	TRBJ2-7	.	CASSDRAEQYF	TGTGCCAGCAGTGACCGCGCCGAGCAGTACTTC
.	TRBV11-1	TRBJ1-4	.	CASSPRVGEKLFF	TGTGCCAGCAGCCCCAGGGTGGGCGAAAAACTGTTTTTT
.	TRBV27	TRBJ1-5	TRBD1	CASRPDRGAQHF	TGTGCCAGCAGACCGGACAGGGGAGCCCAGCATTTT
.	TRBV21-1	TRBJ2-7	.	CASSPQGRCNYEQYF	TGTGCCAGCAGCCCCCAGGGGCGCTGTAACTACGAGCAGTACTTC
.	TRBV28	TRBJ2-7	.	CASSDIDSSYEQYF	TGTGCCAGCAGCGATATCGACAGCTCCTACGAGCAGTACTTC
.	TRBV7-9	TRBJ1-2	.	CASSLANRVGGYTF	TGTGCCAGCAGCTTAGCTAACAGGGTTGGTGGCTACACCTTC
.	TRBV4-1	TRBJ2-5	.	CASSQEGRTQETQYF	TGCGCCAGCAGCCAAGAGGGCCGAACCCAAGAGACCCAGTACTTC
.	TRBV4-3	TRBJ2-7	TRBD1	CASSQGDRGSYEQYF	TGCGCCAGCAGCCAAGGGGACAGGGGTAGCTACGAGCAGTACTTC
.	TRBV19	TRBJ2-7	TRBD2	CASGSGSELDEQYF	TGTGCCAGTGGTAGCGGGAGCGAGTTAGACGAGCAGTACTTC
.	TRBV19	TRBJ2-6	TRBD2	CASRRGAGANVLTF	TGTGCCAGCCGGCGGGGGGCAGGGGCCAACGTCCTGACTTTC
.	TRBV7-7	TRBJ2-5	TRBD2	CASSSRSLAGVKTQYF	TGTGCTAGCAGCTCCCGGAGTCTAGCGGGAGTCAAGACCCAGTACTTC
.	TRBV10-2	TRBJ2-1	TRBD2	CASKGLAGGLSSYNEQFF	TGCGCCAGCAAGGGGTTAGCGGGAGGGCTCAGCTCCTACAATGAGCAGTTCTTC